These 24 T cell receptor beta chains were sequenced from one sample in a study of cytotoxic CD8 clonotypes in ibrutinib-treated CLL. Data came from immunoSEQ multiplex PCR; TCRdb stores just in-frame clones and leaves some out. The repertoire holds roughly 150,000 clones, with approximately 80% as singletons. Source: PBMCs, taken after 24 months of ibrutinib treatment. The origin of the receptors is a human donor with chronic lymphocytic leukemia.

This rearrangement joins TRBV10-1 to TRBJ1-6; D might be TRBD1 (6 bases). The ends were cut back, 3 bases at V and 8 bases at J, with 14 bases in the middle. The germline gives CDR1 WNHNN, CDR2 SYGVQD (reference sequence). CDR3 length: 15 amino acids. The CDR3 nucleotides are TGCGCCAGCAGTGATTTAACAGGGCTGGATTCACCCCTCCACTTT. Translated, it gives CASSDLTGLDSPLHF.

This chain uses TRBV5-1 with TRBJ1-3; D gene uncertain. CDR3 length equals 12 residues. Germline values: CDR1 SGHRS, CDR2 YFSETQ. The V end lost 5 bases, the J end lost 8 bases, and 11 bases lay between the germline ends. CDR3 nucleotide sequence: TGCGCCAGCAGGGGGATGAAGGACACCATATATTTT. Amino acid sequence: CASRGMKDTIYF.

This clone occurred a few times. The J gene is TRBJ2-2, the V gene TRBV6-1; 8 bases are a match to TRBD2. There are 14 residues in the CDR3. Germline CDR1 is MNHNS and CDR2 is SASEGT. V was pared by 5 bases and J by 8 bases, with 7 bases of the junction left unmatched. CDR3 region: CASSKRGISGELFF. CDR3 nucleotide sequence: TGTGCCAGCAGTAAGCGGGGGATTTCGGGGGAGCTGTTTTTT.

This rearrangement joins TRBV4-3 to TRBJ1-2, with D perhaps matching TRBD1 (6 bases). The CDR3 extends over 15 amino acids. The V gene's germline CDR1 is LGHNA and CDR2 YSLEER. Trimming took off 0 bases at V and 4 bases at J, with 12 bases between the two ends. Written as DNA, the CDR3 is TGCGCCAGCAGCCAAGATCCACAGGGACCCTATGGCTACACCTTC. It translates to CASSQDPQGPYGYTF.

This clone was seen more than once but under ten times. This rearrangement joins TRBV28 to TRBJ1-2; D is perhaps TRBD1 (5 bases). Germline values: CDR1 MDHEN, CDR2 SYDVKM. The CDR3 covers 14 residues. The ends were cut back, 3 bases at V and 2 bases at J, with 10 bases in the middle. The CDR3 protein is CASSLGTENYGYTF. The CDR3 DNA reads as TGTGCCAGCAGTTTGGGGACGGAAAACTATGGCTACACCTTC.

The chain recombines TRBV6-5 with TRBJ1-1, with TRBD1 matching 7 bases. Germline-derived CDR1 and CDR2 are MNHEY and SVGAGI. J lost 7 bases, V lost 2 bases, and 1 base had no gene match. The CDR3 is 12 residues long. The CDR3 sequence is CASSYGDSEAFF. Here the CDR3 DNA reads TGTGCCAGCAGTTACGGGGACAGTGAAGCTTTCTTT.

The chain is built from TRBV7-2 and TRBJ1-5; 7 bases are a match to TRBD1. Germline values: CDR1 SGHTA, CDR2 FQGNSA. The CDR3 is made up of 15 amino acids. J gave up 7 bases and V 7 bases, and 13 bases lay outside the gene matches. In DNA, the CDR3 is TGTGCCAGCACCAAGGGGGCGGCGGATGGGCAGCCCCAGCATTTT. It codes for CASTKGAADGQPQHF. Looking up the rest from reference TRBV7-2 and TRBJ1-5 gives the full variable domain: GAGVSQSPSNKVTEKGKDVELRCDPISGHTALYWYRQSLGQGLEFLIYFQGNSAPDKSGLPSDRFSAERTGGSVSTLTIQRTQQEDSAVYLCASTKGAADGQPQHFGDGTRLSIL.

This clone was counted between two and nine times. CDR3 in DNA: TGCGCCAGCAGCCAGGAGTTGAATTTTCCGGGGGAGCAGTACTTC. It translates to CASSQELNFPGEQYF. V gene TRBV4-3 combines with J gene TRBJ2-7; D possibly corresponds to TRBD2 (5 bases). This CDR3 comprises 15 residues. Germline loops: CDR1 LGHNA, CDR2 YSLEER. With 3 bases removed from V and 7 bases from J, the gap between germline ends came to 19 bases.

The V gene is TRBV6-1, the J gene TRBJ1-4, with no clear D. CDR3 length equals 15 residues. The germline V gene has CDR1 MNHNS and CDR2 SASEGT. V was clipped by 4 bases and J by 6 bases, with 15 bases between them. CDR3 DNA: TGTGCCAGCAGTGGCGACGGCCCGGGCCATGAAAAACTGTTTTTT. This codes for CASSGDGPGHEKLFF.

The V and J genes are TRBV7-6 and TRBJ2-1; 9 bases are a match to TRBD1. Per the germline V gene, CDR1 is SGHVS and CDR2 is FNYEAQ. The trim removed 5 bases at V and 9 bases at J, leaving 8 bases unmatched. The length of the CDR3 is 14 residues. The CDR3 is CASSTHRGRIEQFF. DNA of the CDR3: TGTGCCAGCAGCACCCACAGGGGGCGAATTGAGCAGTTCTTC.

This clone is labeled medium-sized. This same CDR3 is encoded by further DNA sequences in the sample. The chain has TRBV27 and TRBJ1-5, with D possibly matching TRBD1 (5 bases). V shed 3 bases and J shed 2 bases, with 11 bases lying between them. Germline values: CDR1 MNHEY, CDR2 SMNVEV (reference sequence). This CDR3 has 15 amino acids. The CDR3 DNA reads as TGTGCCAGCAGTTTCGGGGGTTCGGGCAATCAGCCCCAGCATTTT. As protein: CASSFGGSGNQPQHF.

V gene TRBV14 combines with J gene TRBJ2-3; D may match TRBD1 or TRBD2 (5 bases each). CDR3 length equals 13 residues. Germline V gives CDR1 SGHDN, CDR2 FVKESK. The V end lost 1 base, the J end lost 6 bases, and 8 bases lay between the germline ends. The CDR3 region is CASSQAGTDTQYF. The CDR3 DNA reads as TGTGCCAGCAGCCAAGCGGGGACGGATACGCAGTATTTT.

The chain has TRBV11-2 and TRBJ2-3; D unresolved. Trimming left V 3 bases short and J 6 bases short, with 13 bases between. The germline V gene encodes CDR1 SGHAT and CDR2 FQNNGV. The CDR3 extends over 14 amino acids. The CDR3: CASSLGNLGDTQYF. The CDR3 coding sequence is TGTGCCAGCAGCTTGGGCAACCTGGGGGATACGCAGTATTTT.

V is TRBV7-9 and J is TRBJ2-3; D uncertain. V lost 5 bases to trimming and J lost 8 bases, with 8 bases between them. The CDR3 is made up of 11 amino acids. Per the germline V gene, CDR1 is SEHNR and CDR2 is FQNEAQ (reference sequence). The CDR3 nucleotides read TGTGCCAGCAGCCCCCTGGGTACGCAGTATTTT. Residues: CASSPLGTQYF.

V gene TRBV6-1 combines with J gene TRBJ1-5; no firm D call. The V gene's germline CDR1 is MNHNS and CDR2 SASEGT. The CDR3 covers 13 residues. V was pared by 10 bases and J by 4 bases, with 14 bases between. In DNA, the CDR3 is TGTGCCACCAGAGGCGGGGATAATCAGCCCCAGCATTTT. Translating it yields CATRGGDNQPQHF.

This clone appeared many times. The chain employs TRBV7-2 and TRBJ2-1; D not resolved. The CDR3 sequence is 15 residues long. Germline V gene data show CDR1 as SGHTA and CDR2 as FQGNSA. Trimming left V 5 bases short and J 2 bases short, with 13 bases between. DNA for the CDR3: TGTGCCAGCAGCCCCTCATGGGCCGCCTACAATGAGCAGTTCTTC. Translating gives CASSPSWAAYNEQFF.

This clone occurred a few times. The J gene is TRBJ2-5, the V gene TRBV5-6; weak D call: TRBD2 (8 bases). Germline CDR1 and CDR2: SGHDT and YYEEEE. This CDR3 has 17 residues. The ends were cut back, 4 bases at V and 7 bases at J, with 26 bases in the middle. CDR3: CASSPRGGGGPGGTQYF. DNA of the CDR3: TGTGCCAGCAGCCCCCGGGGGGGCGGGGGCCCAGGGGGGACCCAGTACTTC.

The CDR3 is CSVQTDSYEQYF. CDR3 sequence (DNA): TGCAGCGTCCAGACAGACTCCTACGAGCAGTACTTC. The chain recombines TRBV29-1 with TRBJ2-7; perhaps TRBD1 as D (5 bases). The V end was cut by 6 bases, the J end by 0 bases, with 9 bases between. Germline-derived CDR1 and CDR2 are SQVTM and ANQGSEA. The CDR3 is 12 residues long.

The rearrangement uses TRBV30 and TRBJ1-2; D is unresolved. CDR3 length equals 13 residues. Trimming cost V 4 bases and J 3 bases, with 12 bases left between them. CDR1 GTSNPN and CDR2 SVGIG come from the germline V gene (reference sequence). CDR3 nucleotides: TGTGCCTGGACAGCCTGGGGTGACTATGGCTACACCTTC. Amino acids: CAWTAWGDYGYTF.

This chain joins TRBV19 and TRBJ1-2; TRBD1 might be the D (6 bases). Germline assignment: CDR1 LNHDA and CDR2 SQIVND (reference sequence). The V and J ends lost 10 bases and 4 bases respectively, with 16 bases between them. This CDR3 comprises 13 residues. The CDR3 coding sequence is TGTGCCACCGGTGACAGGAGTTTCTATGGCTACACCTTC. This sequence encodes CATGDRSFYGYTF.

The chain employs TRBV10-3 and TRBJ2-7; the match to TRBD1 covers 9 bases. CDR3 length: 14 residues. The germline CDR1 and CDR2 sequences are ENHRY and SYGVKD. The V segment lost 3 bases and the J segment 7 bases; nucleotides outside the gene matches: 7. CDR3 amino acids: CAISDSRTGEEQYF. The CDR3 nucleotides are TGTGCCATCAGTGACTCCCGGACAGGGGAGGAGCAGTACTTC.

This chain links TRBV5-4 with TRBJ2-3; a weak D match, TRBD1 (5 bases). The CDR3 extends over 14 amino acids. The germline CDR1 and CDR2 sequences are SGHNT and YYREEE (reference sequence). The V gene lost 7 bases and the J gene lost 2 bases, with 14 bases spanning the gap. The CDR3 spells CASGLGQPTDTQYF. The CDR3 coding sequence is TGTGCCAGCGGGCTGGGGCAGCCCACAGATACGCAGTATTTT. Supplemented by reference TRBV5-4 and TRBJ2-3, the full variable domain reads ETGVTQSPTHLIKTRGQQVTLRCSSQSGHNTVSWYQQALGQGPQFIFQYYREEENGRGNFPPRFSGLQFPNYSSELNVNALELDDSALYLCASGLGQPTDTQYFGPGTRLTVL.

The chain recombines TRBV19 with TRBJ1-1, with 7 bases that match TRBD1. The CDR3 spans 12 residues. Germline V gene lookup returns CDR1 LNHDA and CDR2 SQIVND (reference sequence). J gave up 3 bases and V 6 bases, and 1 base lay outside the gene matches. CDR3 sequence reads: CASSQGDTEAFF. CDR3 coding DNA: TGTGCCAGTAGCCAGGGGGACACTGAAGCTTTCTTT.

This clone occurred once. Other DNA sequences from this sample encode an identical CDR3 as well. The chain combines TRBV2 with TRBJ2-3; unclear D gene. This CDR3 comprises 12 residues. The ends were cut back, 3 bases at V and 3 bases at J, with 4 bases in the middle. The germline CDR1 and CDR2 sequences are SNHLY and FYNNEI. The CDR3 reads CASSEGTDTQYF. The CDR3 DNA is TGTGCCAGCAGTGAGGGAACAGATACGCAGTATTTT. Variable domain in full (rest from reference TRBV2 and TRBJ2-3): EPEVTQTPSHQVTQMGQEVILRCVPISNHLYFYWYRQILGQKVEFLVSFYNNEISEKSEIFDDQFSVERPDGSNFTLKIRSTKLEDSAMYFCASSEGTDTQYFGPGTRLTVL.